This T cell receptor (beta chain) came from a study of blood T cell repertoires in COVID-19. Profiling relied on immunoSEQ multiplex PCR, and the TCRdb table lists in-frame clones only, not all of them. The table includes about 240,000 clones, 82% detected once. Concerning this clone itself: The sample carries other DNA sequences with the same CDR3.

The CDR3 runs to 12 residues. V was trimmed by 2 bases and J by 6 bases, leaving 5 bases between them. This receptor was identified in a woman older than 75 with COVID-19, enrolled during active disease. The V and J genes are TRBV12-3 or TRBV12-4 and TRBJ1-5; no clear D. Sequenced input: peripheral blood. The CDR3 spells CASSLSGQPQHF. In nucleotides, the CDR3 is TGTGCCAGCAGTTTAAGCGGTCAGCCCCAGCATTTT.